This T cell receptor (beta chain) is from a study of cytomegalovirus exposure and HLA in healthy donors. A multiplex PCR was run with 60 Vbeta primers and 13 Jbeta primers. Measured with immunoSEQ multiplex PCR; TCRdb has only the in-frame clones, and not every one. The sample lists roughly 190,000 clones, more than 75% occurring once. Source material: PBMCs. The receptor was isolated from a woman aged 50 to 60 in good health and CMV-seropositive.

The CDR3: CASSFNSPTYGYTF. CDR3 sequence (DNA): TGTGCCAGCAGTTTTAACAGCCCAACATATGGCTACACCTTC. This chain connects TRBV28 to TRBJ1-2; D is unclear. The V end was cut by 3 bases, the J end by 5 bases, with 13 bases between. Germline V gene lookup returns CDR1 MDHEN and CDR2 SYDVKM. This CDR3 is built from 14 residues.